These 14 T cell receptor beta chains came from one sample sequenced in a study of OX40 agonist ivuxolimab in advanced cancers. Sequencing was performed with immunoSEQ multiplex PCR; in TCRdb, only in-frame clones are kept and a portion is missing. The profile shows approximately 60,000 clones, approximately 91% of them singletons. This material consisted of CD4+ or CD8+ T cells sorted from blood, taken in a trial of the OX40 agonist ivuxolimab. Receptors originate from an adult with an advanced solid tumor such as melanoma, head and neck, liver or kidney cancer.

This sequence joins TRBV5-1 and TRBJ2-2; D might be TRBD1 (6 bases). CDR1 is SGHRS and CDR2 is YFSETQ in the germline V gene. The CDR3 covers 15 residues. Trimming left V 7 bases short and J 2 bases short, with 15 bases between. CDR3 sequence: CASHSQGRNTGELFF. The CDR3 coding sequence is TGCGCCAGCCATTCTCAGGGGAGAAACACCGGGGAGCTGTTTTTT.

V is TRBV6-1 and J is TRBJ2-1; 9 bases agree with TRBD1. The CDR3 consists of 15 residues. J lost 7 bases, V lost 6 bases, and 10 bases had no gene match. Germline V lookup: CDR1 MNHNS, CDR2 SASEGT. The CDR3 DNA sequence: TGTGCCAGCAGGGACAGGGGAGTACTGGGTAATGAGCAGTTCTTC. It specifies CASRDRGVLGNEQFF.

The V and J genes are TRBV29-1 and TRBJ1-4; 12 bases match TRBD1. The CDR3 is 14 amino acids. CDR1 SQVTM and CDR2 ANQGSEA come from the germline V gene. The junction had 6 bases not matched to a gene; V was cut back by 6 bases and J by 7 bases. The CDR3 DNA is TGCAGCGTCCGGGACAGGGGGCAGTTTGAAAAACTGTTTTTT. This encodes CSVRDRGQFEKLFF.

This chain joins TRBV7-2 and TRBJ2-5; 9 bases match TRBD2. This CDR3 spans 17 amino acids. Trimming at V came to 1 base and at J to 5 bases, leaving 11 bases not matched to a gene. Germline V CDR1 and CDR2: SGHTA, FQGNSA. DNA of the CDR3: TGTGCCAGCAGCTTAGGGTTAGCGGGAGTTTTAGCGGAGACCCAGTACTTC. It yields the protein CASSLGLAGVLAETQYF. The full variable domain, in which reference TRBV7-2 and TRBJ2-5 provide the parts outside the CDR3, is GAGVSQSPSNKVTEKGKDVELRCDPISGHTALYWYRQSLGQGLEFLIYFQGNSAPDKSGLPSDRFSAERTGGSVSTLTIQRTQQEDSAVYLCASSLGLAGVLAETQYFGPGTRLLVL.

This sequence joins TRBV18 and TRBJ2-7; D is possibly TRBD2 (5 bases). CDR3 length: 14 residues. Germline CDR1 KGHSH, CDR2 LQKENI. V lost 5 bases to trimming and J lost 5 bases, with 16 bases between them. The CDR3 DNA sequence: TGTGCCAGCTCAACCCCCGCGGGTGTAGACGAGCAGTACTTC. Translated, it gives CASSTPAGVDEQYF.

This chain joins TRBV5-4 and TRBJ1-2; D is uncertain. Trimming took off 1 base at V and 4 bases at J, with 11 bases between the two ends. The V gene's germline CDR1 is SGHNT and CDR2 YYREEE (reference sequence). This CDR3 region has 14 residues. CDR3 DNA sequence: TGTGCCAGCAGCTTGTGGCTGGTTACCTATGGCTACACCTTC. Translated: CASSLWLVTYGYTF.

The genes are TRBV4-2 and TRBJ1-3; D remains unclear. Trimming cost V 0 bases and J 3 bases, with 9 bases left between them. The CDR3 contains 15 residues. Germline CDR1 is LGHNA and CDR2 is YNFKEQ. The CDR3 bases are TGTGCCAGCAGCCAAGATGGAGGGAATGGAAACACCATATATTTT. Protein: CASSQDGGNGNTIYF.

This chain uses TRBV27 with TRBJ2-7; D remains unclear. Germline lookup yields CDR1 MNHEY and CDR2 SMNVEV (reference sequence). The CDR3 contains 13 residues. The V end was cut by 4 bases, the J end by 5 bases, with 12 bases between. CDR3 DNA sequence: TGTGCCAGCAGTTCAAGGTGGACCCACGAGCAGTACTTC. Residues: CASSSRWTHEQYF.

The chain combines TRBV12-5 with TRBJ1-6; a possible D gene is TRBD1 (5 bases). The V end lost 6 bases, the J end lost 3 bases, and 15 bases lay between the germline ends. The germline V gene has CDR1 LGHNT and CDR2 FRNRAP. The CDR3 totals 16 residues. The CDR3 reads CASGQTRDGYNSPLHF. The CDR3 DNA reads as TGTGCTAGTGGCCAAACGAGGGACGGCTATAATTCACCCCTCCACTTT.

This clone was recorded once. The rearrangement uses TRBV10-2 and TRBJ2-1, with TRBD2 matching 7 bases. The CDR3 contains 15 residues. V shed 8 bases and J 4 bases; nucleotides not matched to a gene: 11. Per germline, CDR1 WSHSY and CDR2 SAAADI. CDR3 sequence (DNA): TGCGCCAGCGGCCGGGGGGTGGTGGTGTACAATGAGCAGTTCTTC. Translated, it gives CASGRGVVVYNEQFF.

The chain links TRBV7-3 to TRBJ2-2, with a weak D call TRBD1 (6 bases). V dropped 5 bases and J dropped 7 bases, with 11 bases sitting between them. This CDR3 contains 13 residues. In germline, CDR1 is SGHTA, CDR2 FQGTGA. The CDR3 DNA reads TGTGCCAGCAGCAGGGGACAAGTCGGGGAGCTGTTTTTT. Protein sequence: CASSRGQVGELFF.

V usage is TRBV5-3 and J usage is TRBJ1-4; perhaps TRBD1 as D (6 bases). TRBV5-3 has ORF status, its function being uncertain. The V end was cut by 4 bases, the J end by 5 bases, with 15 bases between. The CDR3 has 15 residues. CDR3 loop: CARSPEGEKNEKLFF. CDR3 coding DNA: TGTGCCAGAAGCCCGGAGGGGGAAAAGAATGAAAAACTGTTTTTT.

This clone was counted a single time. The CDR3 region is CASSLGSVTDTQYF. The DNA for the CDR3 is TGCGCCAGCAGCTTGGGCAGCGTAACAGATACGCAGTATTTT. The V and J genes are TRBV5-1 and TRBJ2-3; no definite D call. This CDR3 spans 14 amino acids. Trimming took off 0 bases at V and 3 bases at J, with 8 bases between the two ends. CDR1 is SGHRS and CDR2 is YFSETQ in the germline V gene.

This chain uses TRBV2 with TRBJ2-2; D may be TRBD2 (6 bases). The CDR3 totals 14 residues. Looked up from germline, CDR1 is SNHLY and CDR2 is FYNNEI. V was trimmed by 7 bases and J by 1 base, leaving 10 bases between them. The CDR3 DNA is TGTGCCAGCATAGAGGAGGGGAACACCGGGGAGCTGTTTTTT. Protein product: CASIEEGNTGELFF.